This T cell receptor beta chain was recovered during a study of neurological immune-mediated disorders. The CDR3 runs to 15 residues. The germline gives CDR1 MNHEY, CDR2 SVGEGT. V was shortened by 0 bases and J by 0 bases, with 6 bases between the two germline ends. The cDNA came from 5'RACE, which used 10-nucleotide random UMIs. Every sequencing run generated over 160 million TCR-beta sequences from 15-18 subjects. In TCRdb, the 5' RACE reads were re-called with MiXCR into one record per CDR3 protein. Among roughly 48,000 distinct CDR3 sequences listed, about an eighth were seen once. This clonotype was observed many times. Antigen unknown. The time point: longitudinal time-point 2. Study observations and caveats: HTLV-1-associated myelopathy led in TCR clonal expansion, while multiple sclerosis ranked lowest, below healthy controls.

Sequenced material: PBMCs. This clonotype was sampled from a male donor with HTLV-1-associated myelopathy (HAM/TSP). This chain joins TRBV6-2 or TRBV6-3 and TRBJ2-1; D gene uncertain. CDR3 sequence reads: CASSYSQSSYNEQFF. In DNA, the CDR3 is TGTGCCAGCAGTTACTCGCAGTCCTCCTACAATGAGCAGTTCTTC.